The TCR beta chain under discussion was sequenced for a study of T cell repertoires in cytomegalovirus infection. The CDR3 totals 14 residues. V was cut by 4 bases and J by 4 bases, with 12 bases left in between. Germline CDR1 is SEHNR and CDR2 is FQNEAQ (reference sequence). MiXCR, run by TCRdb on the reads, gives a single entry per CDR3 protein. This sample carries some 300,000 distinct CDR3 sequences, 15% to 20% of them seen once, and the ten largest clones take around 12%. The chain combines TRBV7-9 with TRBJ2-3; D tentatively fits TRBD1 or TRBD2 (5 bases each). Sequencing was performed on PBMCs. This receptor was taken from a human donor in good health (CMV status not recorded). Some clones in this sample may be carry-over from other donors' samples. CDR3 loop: CASSSGTLADTQYF. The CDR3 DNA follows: TGTGCCAGCAGCTCGGGGACCTTGGCAGATACGCAGTATTTT.